This T cell receptor beta chain comes out of a study of blood T cells in healthy people across ages. Study as a whole: Template switching picked up about one barcoded beta molecule for each two T cells. Overall study results and limits: Researchers report that TCR beta diversity correlated strongly with naive T cell percentage.

The CDR3 has 15 amino acids. The germline gives CDR1 SGDLS, CDR2 YYNGEE. Turning to this clonotype: The antigen is unknown. An end of the junction differs from the germline gene, which may be a read error.

The use of a sample-barcoded 5' primer and a J-beta primer mix characterized a second PCR of roughly 6 to 12 cycles. Each CDR3 protein gets one entry after TCRdb re-called the 5' RACE reads with MiXCR. This repertoire shows around 1,000,000 distinct CDR3 sequences, more than 30% found once; its top ten account for about an eighth. The clonotype comes from a man between 18 and 29 years old in good health. The sequencing sample was made of blood. The chain combines TRBV9 with TRBJ2-3; 8 positions agree with TRBD2. The CDR3 nucleotides are TGTGCCGGCAGCGTAGAAAGCGGGGGTTCGGATACGCAGTATTTT. Translated, it gives CAGSVESGGSDTQYF.